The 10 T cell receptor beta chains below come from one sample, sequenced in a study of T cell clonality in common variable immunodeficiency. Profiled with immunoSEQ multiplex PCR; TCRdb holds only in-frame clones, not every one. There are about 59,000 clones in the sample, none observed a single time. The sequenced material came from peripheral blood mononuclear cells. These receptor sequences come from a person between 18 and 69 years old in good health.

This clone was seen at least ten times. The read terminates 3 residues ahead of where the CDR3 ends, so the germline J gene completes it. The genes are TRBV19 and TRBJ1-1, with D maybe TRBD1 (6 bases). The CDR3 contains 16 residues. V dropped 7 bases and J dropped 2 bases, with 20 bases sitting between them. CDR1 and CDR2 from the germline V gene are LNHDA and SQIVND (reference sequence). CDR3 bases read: TGTGCCAGTACCAATCGGGACGGAGGGGGAAACACTGAA. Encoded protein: CASTNRDGGGNTE. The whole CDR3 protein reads CASTNRDGGGNTEAFF.

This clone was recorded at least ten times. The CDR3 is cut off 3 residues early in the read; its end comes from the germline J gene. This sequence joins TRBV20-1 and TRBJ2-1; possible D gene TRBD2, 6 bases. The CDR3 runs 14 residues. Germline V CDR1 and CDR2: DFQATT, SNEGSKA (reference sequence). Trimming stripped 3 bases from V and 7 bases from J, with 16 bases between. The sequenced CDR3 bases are TGCAGTGCTAGTGGAACTAGCCCACAGAATGAG. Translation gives CSASGTSPQNE. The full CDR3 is CSASGTSPQNEQFF.

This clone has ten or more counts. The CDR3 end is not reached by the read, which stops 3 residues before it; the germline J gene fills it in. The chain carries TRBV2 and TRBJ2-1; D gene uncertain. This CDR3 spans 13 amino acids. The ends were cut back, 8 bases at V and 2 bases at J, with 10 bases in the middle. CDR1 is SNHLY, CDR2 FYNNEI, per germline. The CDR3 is CASDLLPYNEQFF. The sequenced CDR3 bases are TGTGCCAGCGACTTACTCCCCTACAATGAG.

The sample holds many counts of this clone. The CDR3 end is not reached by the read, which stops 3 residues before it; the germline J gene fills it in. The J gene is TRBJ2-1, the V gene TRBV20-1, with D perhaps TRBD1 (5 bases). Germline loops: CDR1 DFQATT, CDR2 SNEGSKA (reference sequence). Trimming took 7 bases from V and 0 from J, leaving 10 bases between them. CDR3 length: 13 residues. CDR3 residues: CSVSDSSYNEQFF. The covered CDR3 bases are TGCAGTGTATCAGACAGCTCCTACAATGAG.

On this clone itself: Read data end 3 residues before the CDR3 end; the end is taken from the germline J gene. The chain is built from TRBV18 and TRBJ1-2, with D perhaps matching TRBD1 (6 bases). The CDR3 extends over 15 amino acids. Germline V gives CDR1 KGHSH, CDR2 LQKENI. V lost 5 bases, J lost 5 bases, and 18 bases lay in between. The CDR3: CASSEQGVWGYGYTF. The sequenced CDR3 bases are TGTGCCAGCTCAGAACAGGGCGTTTGGGGTTATGGC.

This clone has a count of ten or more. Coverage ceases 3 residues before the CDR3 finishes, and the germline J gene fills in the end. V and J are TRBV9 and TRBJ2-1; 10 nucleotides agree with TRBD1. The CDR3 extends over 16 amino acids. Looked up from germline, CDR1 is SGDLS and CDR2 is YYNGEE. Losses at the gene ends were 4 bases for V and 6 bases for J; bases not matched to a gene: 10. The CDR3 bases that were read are TGTGCCAGCAGCTTGAAGGAGGGACAGGGGATCAATGAG. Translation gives CASSLKEGQGINE. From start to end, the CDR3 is CASSLKEGQGINEQFF. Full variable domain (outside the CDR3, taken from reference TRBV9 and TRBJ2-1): DSGVTQTPKHLITATGQRVTLRCSPRSGDLSVYWYQQSLDQGLQFLIQYYNGEERAKGNILERFSAQQFPDLHSELNLSSLELGDSALYFCASSLKEGQGINEQFFGPGTRLTVL.

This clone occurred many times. The CDR3 sequence: CASGLSTDSKTEAFF. CDR3 bases read: TGTGCTAGTGGTCTCTCCACAGATTCCAAGACTGAA. This chain joins TRBV12-5 and TRBJ1-1; D uncertain. The CDR3 end lies 3 residues beyond the end of the read and is filled in from the germline J gene. There are 15 residues in the CDR3. The V and J ends lost 5 bases and 5 bases respectively, with 18 bases between them. Germline V lookup: CDR1 LGHNT, CDR2 FRNRAP.

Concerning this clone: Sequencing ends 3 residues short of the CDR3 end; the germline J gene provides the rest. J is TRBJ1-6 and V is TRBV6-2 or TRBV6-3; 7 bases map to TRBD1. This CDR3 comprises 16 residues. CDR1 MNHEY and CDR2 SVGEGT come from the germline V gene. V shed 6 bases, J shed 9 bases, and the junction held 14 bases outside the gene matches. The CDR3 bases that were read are TGTGCCAGCAGCACCCCCTTGACAGGGAAGTTTTCACCC. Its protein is CASSTPLTGKFSP. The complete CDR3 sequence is CASSTPLTGKFSPLHF.

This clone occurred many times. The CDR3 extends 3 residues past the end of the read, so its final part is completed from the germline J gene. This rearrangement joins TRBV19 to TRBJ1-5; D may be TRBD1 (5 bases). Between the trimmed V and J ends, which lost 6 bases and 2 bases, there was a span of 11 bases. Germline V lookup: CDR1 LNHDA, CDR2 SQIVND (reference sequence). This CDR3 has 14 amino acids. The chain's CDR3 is CASRQGYGNQPQHF. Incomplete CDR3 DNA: TGTGCCAGTAGGCAGGGTTATGGCAATCAGCCC.

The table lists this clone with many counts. The CDR3 sequence is CSASGRSTGLSGQYF. CDR3 DNA (partial): TGCAGTGCTAGCGGTAGGTCGACAGGGTTGAGTGGT. The chain employs TRBV20-1 and TRBJ2-4, with TRBD1 identical over 7 bases. The CDR3 end falls 3 residues outside the read, so it is completed with the germline J gene. Germline CDR1 and CDR2: DFQATT and SNEGSKA (reference sequence). The CDR3 extends over 15 amino acids.